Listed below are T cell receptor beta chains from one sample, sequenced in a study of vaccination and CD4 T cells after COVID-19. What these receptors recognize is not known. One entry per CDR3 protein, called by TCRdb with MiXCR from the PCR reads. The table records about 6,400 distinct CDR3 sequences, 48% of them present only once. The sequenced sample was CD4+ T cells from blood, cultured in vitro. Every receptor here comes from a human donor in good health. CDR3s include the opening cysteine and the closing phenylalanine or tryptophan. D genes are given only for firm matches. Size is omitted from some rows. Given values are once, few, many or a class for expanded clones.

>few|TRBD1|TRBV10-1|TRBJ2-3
CASSEQQGATDTQYF
TGCGCCAGCAGTGAGCAGCAGGGGGCAACAGATACGCAGTATTTT
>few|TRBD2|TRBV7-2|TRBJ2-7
CASSLGTSGSRLGYEQYF
TGTGCCAGCAGCTTGGGGACTAGCGGGTCAAGGCTAGGCTACGAGCAGTACTTC
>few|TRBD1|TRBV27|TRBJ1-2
CASSSGGFGYTF
TGTGCCAGCAGCTCAGGGGGATTTGGCTACACCTTC
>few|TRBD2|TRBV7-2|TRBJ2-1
CASSLPGVDGGGLLDEQFF
TGTGCCAGCAGCCTACCGGGAGTTGACGGCGGGGGGCTTTTGGATGAGCAGTTCTTC
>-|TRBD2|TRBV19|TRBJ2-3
CASSILAGDRATDTQYF
TGTGCCAGTAGTATACTAGCGGGAGACAGGGCCACAGATACGCAGTATTTT
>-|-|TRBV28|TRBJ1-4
CASKGNYNEKLFF
TGTGCCAGCAAAGGGAACTATAATGAAAAACTGTTTTTT
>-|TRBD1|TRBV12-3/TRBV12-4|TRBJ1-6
CASSDTSGTGFNSPLHF
TGTGCCAGCAGTGATACCTCCGGGACAGGGTTTAATTCACCCCTCCACTTT
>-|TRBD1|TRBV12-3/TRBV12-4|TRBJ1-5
CASSAGGAGQPQHF
TGTGCCAGTTCCGCAGGGGGCGCCGGGCAGCCCCAGCATTTT
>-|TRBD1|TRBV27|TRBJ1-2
CASSPPWGQGAKSYGYTF
TGTGCCAGCAGTCCGCCCTGGGGACAGGGGGCAAAAAGCTATGGCTACACCTTC
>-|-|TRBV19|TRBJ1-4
CASSIGGNEKLFF
TGTGCCAGTAGTATAGGAGGGAATGAAAAACTGTTTTTT
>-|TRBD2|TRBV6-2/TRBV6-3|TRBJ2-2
CASSALAGNTGELFF
TGTGCCAGCAGTGCACTAGCGGGGAACACCGGGGAGCTGTTTTTT
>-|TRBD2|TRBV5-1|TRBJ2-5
CASSSSGRRGETQYF
TGCGCCAGCAGCAGTAGCGGGAGGCGAGGGGAGACCCAGTACTTC
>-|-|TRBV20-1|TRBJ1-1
CSASFPGGLATEAFF
TGCAGTGCTAGTTTCCCCGGTGGTCTCGCCACTGAAGCTTTCTTT
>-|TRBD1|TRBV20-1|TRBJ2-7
CSASRQGSREQYF
TGCAGTGCGAGTCGACAGGGATCACGCGAGCAGTACTTC
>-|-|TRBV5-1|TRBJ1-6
CASNQQGGPNSPLHF
TGCGCCAGCAACCAACAGGGTGGCCCCAATTCACCCCTCCACTTT
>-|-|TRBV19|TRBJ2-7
CASSIDRTTSYEQYF
TGTGCCAGTAGTATCGACAGGACAACCTCCTACGAGCAGTACTTC
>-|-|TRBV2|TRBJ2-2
CASRDKSTGELFF
TGTGCCAGCCGGGACAAGAGCACCGGGGAGCTGTTTTTT
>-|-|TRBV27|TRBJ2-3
CASSSPFGLVDTDTQYF
TGTGCCAGCAGTTCGCCTTTCGGGCTCGTCGACACAGATACGCAGTATTTT
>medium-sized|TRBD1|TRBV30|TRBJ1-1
CAWEGTVLRRDTEAFF
TGTGCCTGGGAGGGGACAGTACTTAGAAGGGACACTGAAGCTTTCTTT
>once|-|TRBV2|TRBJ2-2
CASRGGSPLTGELFF
TGTGCCAGCAGGGGAGGCAGCCCACTGACCGGGGAGCTGTTTTTT
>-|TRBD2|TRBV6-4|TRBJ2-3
CASRKREGQDDTQYF
TGTGCCAGCAGAAAACGGGAGGGCCAAGACGATACGCAGTATTTT
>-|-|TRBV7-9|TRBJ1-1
CASRQARNTEAFF
TGTGCCAGCAGGCAGGCGAGGAACACTGAAGCTTTCTTT
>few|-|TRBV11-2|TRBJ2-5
CASSLDGETQYF
TGTGCCAGCAGCTTAGATGGGGAGACCCAGTACTTC
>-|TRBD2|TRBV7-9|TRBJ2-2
CASSQSGLASGELFF
TGTGCCAGCAGCCAATCGGGACTAGCTTCCGGGGAGCTGTTTTTT
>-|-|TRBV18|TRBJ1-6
CASSPRGPRAGSPLHF
TGTGCCAGCTCACCCCGCGGACCCCGGGCGGGGTCACCCCTCCACTTT
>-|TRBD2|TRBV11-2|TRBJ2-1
CASSLVLGTSSYNEQFF
TGTGCCAGCAGCTTAGTCTTGGGGACTAGCTCCTACAATGAGCAGTTCTTC
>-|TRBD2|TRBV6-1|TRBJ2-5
CASSEGRAGGARETQYF
TGTGCCAGCAGTGAAGGTCGAGCGGGGGGGGCCCGGGAGACCCAGTACTTC
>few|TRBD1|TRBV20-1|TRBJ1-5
CSARPDRDVYSNQPQHF
TGCAGTGCTAGACCTGACAGGGATGTTTATAGCAATCAGCCCCAGCATTTT
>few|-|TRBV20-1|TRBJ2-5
CSARAYRDHGETQYF
TGCAGTGCTAGAGCTTACCGGGACCACGGGGAGACCCAGTACTTC
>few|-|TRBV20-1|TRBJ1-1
CSAGRALNTEAFF
TGCAGTGCTGGCAGGGCCTTGAACACTGAAGCTTTCTTT
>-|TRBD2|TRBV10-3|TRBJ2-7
CAITKAGDSYEQYF
TGTGCCATCACCAAAGCGGGGGACTCCTACGAGCAGTACTTC
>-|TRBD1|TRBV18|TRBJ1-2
CASSPGTESYGYTF
TGTGCCAGCTCACCCGGGACAGAAAGCTATGGCTACACCTTC